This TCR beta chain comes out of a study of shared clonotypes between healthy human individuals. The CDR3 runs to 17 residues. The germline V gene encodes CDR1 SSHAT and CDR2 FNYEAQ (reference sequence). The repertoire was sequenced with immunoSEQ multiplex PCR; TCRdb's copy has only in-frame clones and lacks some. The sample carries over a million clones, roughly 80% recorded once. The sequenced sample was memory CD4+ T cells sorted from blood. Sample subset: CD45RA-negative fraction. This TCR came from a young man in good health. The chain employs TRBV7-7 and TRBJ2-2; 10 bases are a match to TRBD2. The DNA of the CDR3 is TGTGCTAGCTCGGGTAGCGGGGGGCCAGGGAACACCGGGGAGCTGTTTTTT. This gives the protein CASSGSGGPGNTGELFF. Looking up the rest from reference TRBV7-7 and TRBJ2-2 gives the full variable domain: GAGVSQSPRYKVTKRGQDVTLRCDPISSHATLYWYQQALGQGPEFLTYFNYEAQPDKSGLPSDRFSAERPEGSISTLTIQRTEQRDSAMYRCASSGSGGPGNTGELFFGEGSRLTVL.